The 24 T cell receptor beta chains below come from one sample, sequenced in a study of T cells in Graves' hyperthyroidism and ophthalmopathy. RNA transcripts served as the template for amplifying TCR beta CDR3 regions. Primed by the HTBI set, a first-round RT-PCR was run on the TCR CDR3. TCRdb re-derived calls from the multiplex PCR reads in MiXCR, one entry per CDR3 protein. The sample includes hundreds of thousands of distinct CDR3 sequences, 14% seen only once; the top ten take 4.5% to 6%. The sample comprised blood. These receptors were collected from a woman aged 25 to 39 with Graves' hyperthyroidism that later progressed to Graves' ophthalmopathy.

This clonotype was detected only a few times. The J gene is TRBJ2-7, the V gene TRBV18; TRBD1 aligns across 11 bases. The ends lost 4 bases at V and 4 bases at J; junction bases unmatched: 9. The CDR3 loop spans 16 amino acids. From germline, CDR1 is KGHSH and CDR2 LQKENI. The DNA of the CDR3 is TGTGCCAGCTCACGCGACGCCGGGACAGGGGGATACGAGCAGTACTTC. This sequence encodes CASSRDAGTGGYEQYF.

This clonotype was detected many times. Here the CDR3 reads CASSLDSGRTGANVLTF. DNA of the CDR3: TGTGCCAGTAGTCTCGACTCGGGCAGAACTGGGGCCAACGTCCTGACTTTC. The chain links TRBV19 to TRBJ2-6; D uncertain. Trimming stripped 5 bases from V and 2 bases from J, with 16 bases between. Germline values: CDR1 LNHDA, CDR2 SQIVND (reference sequence). The CDR3 consists of 17 residues.

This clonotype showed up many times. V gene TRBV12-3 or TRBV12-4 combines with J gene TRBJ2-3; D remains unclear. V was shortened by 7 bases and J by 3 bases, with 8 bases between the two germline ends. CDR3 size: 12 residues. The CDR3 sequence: CASTLTTDTQYF. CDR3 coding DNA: TGTGCCAGCACTTTGACAACAGATACGCAGTATTTT.

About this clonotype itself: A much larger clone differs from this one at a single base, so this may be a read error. Written as DNA, the CDR3 is TGCAGCGTTCGGGACGTCTCCTACAATGAGCAGTACTTC. Translating gives CSVRDVSYNEQYF. The chain recombines TRBV29-1 with TRBJ2-1, with D perhaps being TRBD1 or TRBD2 (5 bases each). The J call may be wrong; the DNA end is better matched by TRBJ2-7. CDR1 is SQVTM and CDR2 is ANQGSEA in the germline V gene. The CDR3 is made up of 13 amino acids.

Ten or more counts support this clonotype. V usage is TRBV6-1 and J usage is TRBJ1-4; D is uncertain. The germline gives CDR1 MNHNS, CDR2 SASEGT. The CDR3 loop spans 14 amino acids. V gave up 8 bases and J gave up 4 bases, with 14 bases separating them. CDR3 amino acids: CASGLEKRNEKLFF. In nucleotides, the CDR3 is TGTGCCAGCGGATTGGAAAAGCGTAATGAAAAACTGTTTTTT.

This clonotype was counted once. The CDR3 region has the DNA TGTGCCAGCAGCTTGCAACCGGGGACTGACTATGGCTACACCTTC. Its translation is CASSLQPGTDYGYTF. This chain connects TRBV5-6 to TRBJ1-2; maybe TRBD1 (5 bases). Trimming removed 1 base from V and 3 bases from J, with 13 bases in between. Germline V lookup: CDR1 SGHDT, CDR2 YYEEEE. CDR3 size: 15 residues.

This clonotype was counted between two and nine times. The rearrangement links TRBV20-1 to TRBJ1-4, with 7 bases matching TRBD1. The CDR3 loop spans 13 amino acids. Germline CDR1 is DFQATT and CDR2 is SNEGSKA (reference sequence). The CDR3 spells CSQTDRANEKLFF. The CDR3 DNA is TGCAGCCAGACAGACAGGGCCAATGAAAAACTGTTTTTT.

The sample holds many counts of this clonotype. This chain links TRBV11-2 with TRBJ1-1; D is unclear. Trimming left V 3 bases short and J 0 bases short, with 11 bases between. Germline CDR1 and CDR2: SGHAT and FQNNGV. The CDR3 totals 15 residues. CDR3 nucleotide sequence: TGTGCCAGCAGCTTGCCCTCCTCCATGAACACTGAAGCTTTCTTT. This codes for CASSLPSSMNTEAFF.

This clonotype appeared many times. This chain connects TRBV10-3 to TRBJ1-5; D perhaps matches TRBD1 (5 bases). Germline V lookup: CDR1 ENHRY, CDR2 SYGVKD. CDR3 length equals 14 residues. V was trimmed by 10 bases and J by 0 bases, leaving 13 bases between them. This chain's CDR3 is CATMGTYSNQPQHF. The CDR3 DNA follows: TGTGCCACCATGGGGACCTATAGCAATCAGCCCCAGCATTTT.

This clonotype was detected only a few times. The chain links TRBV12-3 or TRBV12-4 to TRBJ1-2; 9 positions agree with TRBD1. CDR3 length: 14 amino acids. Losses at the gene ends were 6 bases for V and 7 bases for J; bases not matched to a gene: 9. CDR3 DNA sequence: TGTGCCAGCAGCTCTCCGGGACAGGGCAGTGGCTACACCTTC. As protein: CASSSPGQGSGYTF.

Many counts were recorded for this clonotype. CDR3 loop: CASSLSLGQGSYQPQHF. CDR3 nucleotides: TGTGCCAGCAGTTTAAGTTTGGGACAGGGGTCCTATCAGCCCCAGCATTTT. The chain recombines TRBV12-3 or TRBV12-4 with TRBJ1-5; 10 bases fit TRBD1. V trimming: 2 bases; J trimming: 5 bases; junction bases outside the gene matches: 9. This CDR3 is built from 17 residues.

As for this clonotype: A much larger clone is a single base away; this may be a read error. CDR3 protein: CAWSLMACEAFF. In nucleotides, the CDR3 is TGTGCCTGGAGTCTCATGGCCTGTGAAGCTTTCTTT. The V gene is TRBV30, the J gene TRBJ1-1; D remains unclear. The V end was cut by 2 bases, the J end by 7 bases, with 11 bases between. The CDR3 length is 12 residues. The V gene's germline CDR1 is GTSNPN and CDR2 SVGIG (reference sequence).

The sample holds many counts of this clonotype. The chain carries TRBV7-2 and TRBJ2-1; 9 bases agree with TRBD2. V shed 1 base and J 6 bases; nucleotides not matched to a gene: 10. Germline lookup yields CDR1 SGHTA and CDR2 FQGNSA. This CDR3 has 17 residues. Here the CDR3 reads CASSLEVSGSIFNEQFF. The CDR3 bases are TGTGCCAGCAGCTTAGAAGTTAGCGGGAGCATTTTCAATGAGCAGTTCTTC.

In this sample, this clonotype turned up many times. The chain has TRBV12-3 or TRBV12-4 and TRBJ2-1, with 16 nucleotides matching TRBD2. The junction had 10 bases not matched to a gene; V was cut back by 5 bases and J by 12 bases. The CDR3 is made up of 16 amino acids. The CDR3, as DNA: TGTGCCAGCAGTACCTCCGGGACTAGCGGGAGGGTAGGGCAGTTCTTC. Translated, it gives CASSTSGTSGRVGQFF.

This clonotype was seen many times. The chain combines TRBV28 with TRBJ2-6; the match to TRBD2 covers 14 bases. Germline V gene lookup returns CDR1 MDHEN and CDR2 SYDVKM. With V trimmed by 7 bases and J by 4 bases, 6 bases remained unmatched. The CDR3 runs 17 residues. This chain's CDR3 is CASKGLAGEVGANVLTF. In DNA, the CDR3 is TGTGCCAGCAAGGGACTAGCGGGAGAGGTAGGGGCCAACGTCCTGACTTTC.

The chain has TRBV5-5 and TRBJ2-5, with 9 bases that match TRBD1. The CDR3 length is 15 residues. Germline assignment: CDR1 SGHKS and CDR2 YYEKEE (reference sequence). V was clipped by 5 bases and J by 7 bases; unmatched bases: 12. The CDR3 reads CASSLHTGGEGTQYF. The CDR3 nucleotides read TGTGCCAGCAGTCTACACACAGGGGGCGAGGGGACCCAGTACTTC.

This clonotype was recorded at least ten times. This CDR3 is CASSQNHRENNSPLHF. In DNA form, the CDR3 reads TGCGCCAGCAGCCAAAACCACAGGGAAAATAATTCACCCCTCCACTTT. The chain joins TRBV4-1 to TRBJ1-6; possible D gene TRBD1, 6 bases. Trimming took 2 bases from V and 5 from J, leaving 13 bases between them. The length of the CDR3 is 16 residues. CDR1 is MGHRA, CDR2 YSYEKL, per germline.

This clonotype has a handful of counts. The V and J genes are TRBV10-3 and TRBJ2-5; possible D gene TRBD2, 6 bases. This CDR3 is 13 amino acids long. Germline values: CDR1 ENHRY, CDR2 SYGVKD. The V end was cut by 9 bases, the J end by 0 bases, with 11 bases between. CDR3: CAIAGGYQETQYF. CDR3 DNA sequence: TGTGCCATAGCGGGTGGGTACCAAGAGACCCAGTACTTC.

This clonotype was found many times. DNA of the CDR3: TGTGCCAGCAGAAACACGGGGAACACTGAAGCTTTCTTT. The encoded protein is CASRNTGNTEAFF. The V gene is TRBV27, the J gene TRBJ1-1; D remains ambiguous. In germline, CDR1 is MNHEY, CDR2 SMNVEV (reference sequence). Trimming pared 6 bases from V and 1 base from J, leaving 9 bases between. The CDR3 contains 13 residues.

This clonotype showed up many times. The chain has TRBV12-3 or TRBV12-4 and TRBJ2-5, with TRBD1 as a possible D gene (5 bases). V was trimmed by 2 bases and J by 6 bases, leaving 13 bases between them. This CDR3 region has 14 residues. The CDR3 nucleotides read TGTGCCAGCAGTTTAAACGGTGGGGCAAAGACCCAGTACTTC. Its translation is CASSLNGGAKTQYF.

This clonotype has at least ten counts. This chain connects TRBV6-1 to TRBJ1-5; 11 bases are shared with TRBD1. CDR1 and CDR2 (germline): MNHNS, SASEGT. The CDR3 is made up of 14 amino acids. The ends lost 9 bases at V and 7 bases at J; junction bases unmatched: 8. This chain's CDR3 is CASNGQGAGQPQHF. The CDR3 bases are TGTGCCAGTAATGGACAGGGGGCAGGACAGCCCCAGCATTTT.

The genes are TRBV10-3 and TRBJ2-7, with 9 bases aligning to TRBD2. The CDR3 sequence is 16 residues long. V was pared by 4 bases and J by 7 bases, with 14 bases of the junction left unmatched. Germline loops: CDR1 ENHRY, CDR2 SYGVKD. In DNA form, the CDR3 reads TGTGCCATCAGTGCAACTAGCGGGCGACTGACTTGGGAGCAGTACTTC. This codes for CAISATSGRLTWEQYF.

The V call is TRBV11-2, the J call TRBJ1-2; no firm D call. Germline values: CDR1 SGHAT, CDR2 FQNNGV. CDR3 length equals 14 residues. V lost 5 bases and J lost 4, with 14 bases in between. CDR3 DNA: TGTGCCAGCAGCCCCGACCTGGTGACCTATGGCTACACCTTC. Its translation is CASSPDLVTYGYTF.

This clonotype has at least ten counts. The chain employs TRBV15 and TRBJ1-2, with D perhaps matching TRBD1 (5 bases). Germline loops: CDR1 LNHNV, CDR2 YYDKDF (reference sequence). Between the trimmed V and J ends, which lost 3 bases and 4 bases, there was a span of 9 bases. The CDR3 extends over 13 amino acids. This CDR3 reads CATSRGGAYGYTF. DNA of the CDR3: TGTGCCACCAGCAGGGGAGGGGCCTATGGCTACACCTTC.